The entry that follows covers one TCR beta chain sequence. Starting 14 to 28 days after autologous transplant, ipilimumab 1 mg/kg was given. This CDR3 has 15 residues. From germline, CDR1 is SGHRS and CDR2 YFSETQ. V shed 1 base and J shed 0 bases, with 7 bases lying between them. This record belongs to a study of ipilimumab plus nivolumab after autologous stem cell transplantation. Sequenced by immunoSEQ multiplex PCR; TCRdb stores in-frame clones only, minus some. Here the sample spans about 40,000 clones, nearly 95% being singletons. The source material was PBMCs, sampled in a trial of ipilimumab plus nivolumab as post-transplant consolidation. The sequence was collected from a male donor with multiple myeloma. This chain uses TRBV5-1 with TRBJ2-2; D is ambiguous. The CDR3 nucleotides are TGCGCCAGCAGCTTGTTGCCAGCGAACACCGGGGAGCTGTTTTTT. Encoded protein: CASSLLPANTGELFF.